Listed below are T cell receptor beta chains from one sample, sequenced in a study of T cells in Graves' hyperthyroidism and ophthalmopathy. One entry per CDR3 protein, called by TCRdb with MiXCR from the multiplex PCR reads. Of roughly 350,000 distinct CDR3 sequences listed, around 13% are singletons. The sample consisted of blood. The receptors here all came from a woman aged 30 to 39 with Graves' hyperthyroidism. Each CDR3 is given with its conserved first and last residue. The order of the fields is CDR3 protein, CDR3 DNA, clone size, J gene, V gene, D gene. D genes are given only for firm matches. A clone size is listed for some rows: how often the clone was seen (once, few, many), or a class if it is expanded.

CASSPTSGRSSTGELFF,TGCGCCAGCAGCCCTACTAGCGGGAGATCCAGCACCGGGGAGCTGTTTTTT,NA,TRBJ2-2,TRBV5-1,TRBD2
CASSLEAGGHEKLFF,TGTGCCAGCAGCTTAGAGGCAGGGGGCCATGAAAAACTGTTTTTT,many,TRBJ1-4,TRBV11-2,TRBD1
CATSRDDGPLAKNIQYF,TGTGCCACCAGCAGAGACGACGGACCCCTAGCCAAAAACATTCAGTACTTC,many,TRBJ2-4,TRBV15,NA
CASRNAGTDEQFF,TGTGCCAGCAGGAACGCTGGGACGGATGAGCAGTTCTTC,few,TRBJ2-1,TRBV7-9,NA
CASRTNTGELFF,TGCGCCAGCAGGACCAACACCGGGGAGCTGTTTTTT,NA,TRBJ2-2,TRBV6-1,NA
CASSQTVGGRGGETQYF,TGTGCCAGCAGCCAAACGGTGGGAGGAAGAGGAGGAGAGACCCAGTACTTC,many,TRBJ2-5,TRBV3-1,NA
CASSSSGNGREQYF,TGTGCCAGCAGCTCGTCCGGGAACGGGCGAGAGCAGTACTTC,many,TRBJ2-7,TRBV7-2,NA
CASSYGTSSPLHF,TGTGCCAGCAGTTACGGGACAAGTTCACCCCTCCACTTT,few,TRBJ1-6,TRBV6-2/TRBV6-3,NA
CSATQAGQLDGYTF,TGCAGTGCTACCCAGGCAGGTCAACTTGATGGCTACACCTTC,few,TRBJ1-2,TRBV20-1,NA
CASSILAVSTDTQYF,TGTGCCAGCAGCATCCTAGCGGTTAGCACAGATACGCAGTATTTT,many,TRBJ2-3,TRBV7-9,TRBD2
CASSIADREDGEQYF,TGTGCCAGTAGTATAGCTGACAGGGAAGACGGCGAGCAGTACTTC,many,TRBJ2-7,TRBV19,TRBD1
CASSLAGAPKNIQYF,TGTGCCAGCAGTTTGGCGGGAGCCCCCAAAAACATTCAGTACTTC,many,TRBJ2-4,TRBV28,TRBD2
CASSLQGGEGAIGANVLTF,TGTGCCAGCTCTCTTCAGGGCGGCGAGGGGGCTATTGGGGCCAACGTCCTGACTTTC,few,TRBJ2-6,TRBV9,TRBD1
CASAPQTQGHNEQFF,TGTGCCAGCGCTCCTCAGACCCAGGGTCACAATGAGCAGTTCTTC,few,TRBJ2-1,TRBV3-1,NA
CASIGDTTLTFF,TGTGCCAGTATAGGGGATACGACACTAACCTTCTTT,NA,TRBJ1-1,TRBV19,NA
CASSVDPTSGGAFF,TGTGCCAGCAGCGTCGACCCTACCTCCGGGGGCGCTTTCTTT,many,TRBJ1-1,TRBV9,NA
CASVERATYEQYF,TGTGCCAGCGTAGAGCGGGCAACCTACGAGCAGTACTTC,many,TRBJ2-7,TRBV28,NA
CSAGLSRADNSPLHF,TGCAGTGCTGGGTTATCCAGGGCGGATAATTCACCCCTCCACTTT,many,TRBJ1-6,TRBV20-1,NA
CATQRVDYLNTGELFF,TGTGCCACCCAGCGAGTGGACTACCTGAACACCGGGGAGCTGTTTTTT,NA,TRBJ2-2,TRBV28,NA
CASRALAGGVYEQYF,TGTGCCAGCAGAGCACTAGCGGGAGGGGTGTACGAGCAGTACTTC,many,TRBJ2-7,TRBV6-2/TRBV6-3,TRBD2
CASSLSPGRVFDTQYF,TGTGCCAGCAGTTTATCCCCTGGCAGGGTCTTCGATACGCAGTATTTT,many,TRBJ2-3,TRBV27,NA
CASSVASGTTNTGELFF,TGTGCCAGCAGTGTGGCCTCCGGGACCACCAACACCGGGGAGCTGTTTTTT,many,TRBJ2-2,TRBV6-1,NA
CASRRTGTSGRYADTQYF,TGTGCCAGCAGGCGGACCGGGACTAGCGGGAGATACGCAGATACGCAGTATTTT,many,TRBJ2-3,TRBV12-3/TRBV12-4,TRBD2
CATSSPLAGVRNEQFF,TGTGCCACCAGCAGCCCACTAGCTGGGGTCAGAAATGAGCAGTTCTTC,many,TRBJ2-1,TRBV15,NA
CASSFLLAGNSYEQYF,TGTGCCAGCAGTTTCTTGCTAGCGGGGAACTCCTACGAGCAGTACTTC,many,TRBJ2-7,TRBV28,TRBD2
CASSQDPTSGRPGETQYF,TGTGCCAGCAGCCAAGATCCGACTAGCGGGAGGCCCGGGGAGACCCAGTACTTC,NA,TRBJ2-5,TRBV4-2,TRBD2
CASSPTGAITEAFF,TGTGCCAGCAGCCCGACTGGAGCCATCACTGAAGCTTTCTTT,NA,TRBJ1-1,TRBV3-1,NA
CASSPGPTLSSYEQYF,TGTGCCAGCAGCCCGGGACCGACACTATCCTCCTACGAGCAGTACTTC,few,TRBJ2-7,TRBV6-1,NA
CASSSLAASTDTQYF,TGTGCCAGCAGCTCACTAGCGGCGAGCACAGATACGCAGTATTTT,many,TRBJ2-3,TRBV7-2,TRBD2
CASSIAPTSGSNNEQFF,TGTGCCAGTAGTATAGCTCCGACTAGCGGGAGCAACAATGAGCAGTTCTTC,few,TRBJ2-1,TRBV19,TRBD2
CASSSGHPNQPQHF,TGTGCCAGCAGTTCGGGACACCCAAATCAGCCCCAGCATTTT,NA,TRBJ1-5,TRBV28,NA
CASSLGQHNEQFF,TGTGCCAGCAGCTTAGGGCAGCACAATGAGCAGTTCTTC,NA,TRBJ2-1,TRBV7-9,NA
CASRLVENDEQFF,TGTGCCAGCCGACTCGTCGAAAATGATGAGCAGTTCTTC,NA,TRBJ2-1,TRBV19,NA
CATSDSLNTEAFF,TGTGCCACCAGTGATTCATTGAACACTGAAGCTTTCTTT,many,TRBJ1-1,TRBV24-1,NA
CASTSLGDTSKEQFF,TGTGCCAGCACCTCGCTGGGGGACACATCCAAAGAGCAGTTCTTC,many,TRBJ2-1,TRBV28,NA
CASRRGTGTSEQYF,TGTGCCAGCCGCCGAGGGACAGGGACCTCCGAGCAGTACTTC,many,TRBJ2-7,TRBV7-2,TRBD1